The source of this T cell receptor (beta chain) is a study of T-cell memory formation after mild COVID-19 (dated by TCRdb to about 2021). Study-level background: Most TCR sequence clusters were specific to one of the two donors. Longitudinal TCRalpha and TCRbeta repertoire sequencing tracked T-cell clones expanding and contracting after mild COVID-19 in two donors. The cohort was made up of two young adult volunteers, one female and one male, who were previously healthy.

V lost 0 bases and J lost 4 bases; the stretch between them is 12 bases long. Reading the germline V gene gives CDR1 ENHRY and CDR2 SYGVKD. The CDR3 numbers 15 residues from cysteine through phenylalanine. The kept DNA is CDR3 alone, 45 bases in frame from the first base. Ficoll-Paque density gradient centrifugation was used to isolate PBMCs. This clonotype has just a few counts. This receptor's antigen is unknown. No base qualities exist here, and no much larger clone lies one base off it. Sequencer: Illumina NovaSeq 6000. Using 5'RACE with constant-segment primers, TCRalpha and TCRbeta cDNA libraries were constructed, with sample barcodes and unique molecular identifiers added in the process. RNA was extracted from every sample with Trizol reagent. Libraries were amplified in two PCR steps, with a second sample barcode and Illumina TruSeq adapters added in the second step. Sequencing of the libraries was done on an Illumina NovaSeq, producing 2 x 150 bp paired-end reads. The original pipeline was this. With migec v1.2.7, reads were demultiplexed and then collapsed into UMI-guided consensus sequences. With mixcr v2.1.11, UMI consensuses were aligned to TRA and TRB V and J templates and assembled into clonotypes. Clonotypes were classified as expanded or contracted when called significant by both edgeR and NoisET, with noise models trained on biological replicates. For edgeR calls, the cutoffs were a false discovery rate-adjusted p below 0.01 and a log2 fold-change threshold of 1. As an exploratory analysis of dynamics, PCA with hierarchical clustering was applied to max-normalized trajectories of the 1000 most abundant clonotypes. Separately sequenced CD4+ and CD8+ repertoires were used to assign the CD4 or CD8 phenotype of responding clones. TCRdb's own reprocessing of the public reads used fastp at Q25 and MiXCR and kept productive beta chains. Here each entry gathers all rows of one CDR3 protein and keeps the most common genes and DNA. In this record, the V and J calls reflect TCRdb's handling and not the investigators' own analysis. This sample gives about 400,000 distinct CDR3 sequences in total; 14% of them show up just once. The ten top clones hold roughly 22% of the sample.

The investigation overall reported the following: From day 15 to 85, contracting clones showed balanced CD4/CD8 phenotypes, whereas a second wave of clones that expanded from day 15 to 37 leaned towards CD4+. The study included only two mild cases, and larger cohorts that include severe cases with pre-infection samples were judged to be necessary. Some responding clones were detected in pre-infection memory, suggesting pre-existing cross-reactive memory T cells joined the SARS-CoV-2 response. Contracting CD4+ clones turned up mainly in the CM and EM memory subsets, whereas EMRA was where CD8+ clones were enriched. The second-wave clones that peaked on day 37 were not confirmed to be SARS-CoV-2 specific.

Sequencing was done on a sample of PBMCs or a T cell subset sorted from them (not recorded which). This sequence was found in a man between 18 and 29 years old who had mild COVID-19 (a few samples of this study predate the infection). The sample titles of this study are shuffled in the database, so cell type and time point are left out; the donor was told from shared clones. The chain is made from TRBV10-3 and TRBJ2-5; the D gene could be TRBD1 or TRBD2, each one agreeing over 5 bases. The nucleotide sequence is TGTGCCATCAGTGAGTCGAGGGGCACGGTAGAGACCCAGTACTTC. This encodes CAISESRGTVETQYF.